One sample yielded the 26 T cell receptor beta chains listed below, sequenced in a study of OX40 agonist ivuxolimab in advanced cancers. Method: immunoSEQ multiplex PCR; TCRdb's copy keeps in-frame clones and lacks some. The data contain tens of thousands of clones, approximately 88% of them singletons. Here the sequenced sample was CD4+ or CD8+ T cells sorted from blood, taken in a trial of the OX40 agonist ivuxolimab. These receptors all come from an adult with an advanced solid tumor such as melanoma, head and neck, liver or kidney cancer.

The genes are TRBV18 and TRBJ2-1; 11 bases fit TRBD2. The CDR3 extends over 17 amino acids. CDR1 and CDR2 from the germline V gene are KGHSH and LQKENI. V gave up 3 bases and J gave up 5 bases; unmatched junction bases: 9. The CDR3 DNA reads as TGTGCCAGCTCACCTTATGTAGCGGGAGGGATCGACAATGAGCAGTTCTTC. Translation: CASSPYVAGGIDNEQFF.

V and J are TRBV11-2 and TRBJ2-5; 11 nucleotides line up with TRBD2. Trimming at V came to 0 bases and at J to 9 bases, leaving 6 bases not matched to a gene. The CDR3 consists of 15 residues. CDR1 and CDR2 (germline): SGHAT, FQNNGV. The CDR3 DNA reads TGTGCCAGCAGCTTAGAACTAGCGGGAGTAGGATCCCAGTACTTC. Translated: CASSLELAGVGSQYF.

The rearrangement joins TRBV2 to TRBJ1-3, with D unclear. V was trimmed by 4 bases and J by 0 bases, leaving 10 bases between them. The CDR3 is made up of 15 amino acids. Germline CDR1 and CDR2: SNHLY and FYNNEI. As DNA, the CDR3 is TGTGCCAGCAGTGTAGACGGCCTCTCTGGAAACACCATATATTTT. Translating gives CASSVDGLSGNTIYF.

This clone has a handful of counts. The V call is TRBV7-9, the J call TRBJ1-2, with D hard to call. CDR3 length: 13 amino acids. CDR1 and CDR2 (germline): SEHNR, FQNEAQ (reference sequence). Deletions cut 5 bases from V and 1 base from J, with 8 bases between. Here the CDR3 reads CASSPHGNYGYTF. DNA for the CDR3: TGTGCCAGCAGCCCCCATGGTAACTATGGCTACACCTTC. Filled out from reference TRBV7-9 and TRBJ1-2, the complete variable domain reads DTGVSQNPRHKITKRGQNVTFRCDPISEHNRLYWYRQTLGQGPEFLTYFQNEAQLEKSRLLSDRFSAERPKGSFSTLEIQRTEQGDSAMYLCASSPHGNYGYTFGSGTRLTVV.

The chain joins TRBV11-2 to TRBJ2-1, with 14 bases lining up with TRBD2. The V gene end was trimmed by 5 bases and the J gene end by 8 bases; junction bases not matched to a gene: 5. The CDR3 spans 15 residues. Looked up from germline, CDR1 is SGHAT and CDR2 is FQNNGV. The CDR3 DNA follows: TGTGCCAGCAGCACGGGACTAGCGGGAGTGTATGAGCAGTTCTTC. Residues: CASSTGLAGVYEQFF.

This clone was seen a single time. The gene calls are TRBV5-1 and TRBJ2-1; TRBD2 aligns across 7 bases. The CDR3 loop spans 16 amino acids. Trimming removed 5 bases from V and 3 bases from J; junction bases left unmatched: 11. Germline V gene sequence: CDR1 SGHRS, CDR2 YFSETQ. CDR3 loop: CASSKLSLADYNEQFF. CDR3 nucleotides: TGCGCCAGCAGTAAGCTTTCGCTAGCGGACTACAATGAGCAGTTCTTC.

The chain uses TRBV6-5 and TRBJ1-2; perhaps TRBD1 as D (5 bases). Trimming took off 6 bases at V and 8 bases at J, with 16 bases between the two ends. Per the germline V gene, CDR1 is MNHEY and CDR2 is SVGAGI. The CDR3 totals 13 residues. CDR3 sequence (DNA): TGTGCCAGCAGGCCAACGTGGACAAACGGCTACACCTTC. Residues: CASRPTWTNGYTF.

CDR3 bases: TGTGCCAGCAGTTTAATAGCGCTACACTCGAACACCGGGGAGCTGTTTTTT. Protein: CASSLIALHSNTGELFF. The V gene is TRBV27, the J gene TRBJ2-2; D might be TRBD2 (5 bases). CDR1 and CDR2 (germline): MNHEY, SMNVEV (reference sequence). This CDR3 contains 17 residues. The V end lost 2 bases, the J end lost 0 bases, and 13 bases lay between the germline ends.

V is TRBV25-1 and J is TRBJ2-5; D unclear. The ends were cut back, 5 bases at V and 0 bases at J, with 10 bases in the middle. The germline gives CDR1 MGHDK, CDR2 SYGVNS. CDR3 length: 14 residues. The CDR3 DNA follows: TGTGCCAGCAGTCCTATGCGTTACCAAGAGACCCAGTACTTC. Protein: CASSPMRYQETQYF. The variable domain in full, with the rest retrieved from reference TRBV25-1 and TRBJ2-5, is EADIYQTPRYLVIGTGKKITLECSQTMGHDKMYWYQQDPGMELHLIHYSYGVNSTEKGDLSSESTVSRIRTEHFPLTLESARPSHTSQYLCASSPMRYQETQYFGPGTRLLVL.

This clone was observed a handful of times. The J gene is TRBJ2-1, the V gene TRBV19; weak D call: TRBD2 (5 bases). The V and J ends lost 3 bases and 8 bases respectively, with 17 bases between them. There are 15 residues in the CDR3. Germline CDR1 is LNHDA and CDR2 is SQIVND (reference sequence). The DNA for the CDR3 is TGTGCCAGTAGTATCGTAGGAACAGCGCGGGATGAGCAGTTCTTC. Residues: CASSIVGTARDEQFF.

This rearrangement joins TRBV19 to TRBJ1-1; D unresolved. The V and J ends lost 7 bases and 4 bases respectively, with 13 bases between them. Germline values: CDR1 LNHDA, CDR2 SQIVND (reference sequence). The CDR3 is 13 residues long. The CDR3 nucleotides are TGTGCCAGTACCCTACTTTCGGGCACTGAAGCTTTCTTT. Its protein is CASTLLSGTEAFF.

The rearrangement links TRBV4-2 to TRBJ2-1; 9 nucleotides align to TRBD2. Germline V gene lookup returns CDR1 LGHNA and CDR2 YNFKEQ. CDR3 size: 16 residues. V trimming: 3 bases; J trimming: 0 bases; junction bases outside the gene matches: 3. The CDR3: CASSHASGISYNEQFF. In nucleotides, the CDR3 is TGTGCCAGCAGCCACGCTAGCGGGATCTCCTACAATGAGCAGTTCTTC.

This clone has a single count. Different DNA sequences within this sample yield the same CDR3. The chain combines TRBV20-1 with TRBJ2-7, with D unclear. The CDR3 is 10 residues long. The germline V and J ends were trimmed by 3 bases and 5 bases, with 5 bases remaining between them. Per germline, CDR1 DFQATT and CDR2 SNEGSKA (reference sequence). The DNA for the CDR3 is TGCAGTGCTAGCGACCACGAGCAGTACTTC. Translating gives CSASDHEQYF.

The gene calls are TRBV28 and TRBJ2-5; maybe TRBD1 (5 bases). The CDR3 runs 15 residues. The V and J ends lost 1 base and 0 bases respectively, with 9 bases between them. Germline V gene data show CDR1 as MDHEN and CDR2 as SYDVKM. The CDR3 loop reads CASSLSHRYQETQYF. The CDR3 coding sequence is TGTGCCAGCAGTTTATCCCACAGGTACCAAGAGACCCAGTACTTC.

The chain links TRBV19 to TRBJ2-7; a weak D match, TRBD2 (5 bases). The CDR3 consists of 14 residues. Trimming cost V 1 base and J 3 bases, with 10 bases left between them. The germline V gene encodes CDR1 LNHDA and CDR2 SQIVND (reference sequence). CDR3 region: CASSIGSGFYEQYF. The DNA for the CDR3 is TGTGCCAGTAGTATAGGCTCGGGATTCTACGAGCAGTACTTC.

Remarks on this clone: One end of the junction fails to match germline, which may point to a read error. The chain is built from TRBV6-8 and TRBJ2-1, with 8 bases matching TRBD2. The CDR3 has 16 amino acids. CDR1 and CDR2 (germline): MNHGY, SAAAGT. Here the CDR3 DNA reads TGTGCCAGCAGTTATGGGCGGGAGGACTTGGGCAATGCGCAGTTCTTC. Protein sequence: CASSYGREDLGNAQFF.

The rearrangement uses TRBV7-6 and TRBJ2-2; no definite D call. Germline-derived CDR1 and CDR2 are SGHVS and FNYEAQ. This CDR3 has 15 residues. Trimming shortened V by 5 bases and J by 0 bases, and 10 bases separated the two germline ends. CDR3 coding DNA: TGTGCCAGCAGCCCGAATGGGGCGAACACCGGGGAGCTGTTTTTT. Translation: CASSPNGANTGELFF.

This clone has only one observation. This rearrangement joins TRBV25-1 to TRBJ2-5; D remains ambiguous. V was clipped by 1 base and J by 7 bases, with 16 bases between them. CDR1 and CDR2 from the germline V gene are MGHDK and SYGVNS. The CDR3 totals 15 residues. The CDR3 sequence: CASSEFKGKGMTQYF. CDR3 bases: TGTGCCAGCAGTGAATTCAAAGGGAAAGGGATGACCCAGTACTTC.

The chain joins TRBV4-1 to TRBJ2-3; 7 bases fit TRBD2. Germline V lookup: CDR1 MGHRA, CDR2 YSYEKL. This CDR3 spans 17 amino acids. With V trimmed by 4 bases and J by 4 bases, 14 bases remained unmatched. The CDR3 DNA reads as TGCGCCAGCAGCCCGCGCCCGACACTAACTAGCGCAGATACGCAGTATTTT. This translates into CASSPRPTLTSADTQYF.

The chain links TRBV5-1 to TRBJ2-5; TRBD2 matches at 14 bases. Germline lookup yields CDR1 SGHRS and CDR2 YFSETQ. With V trimmed by 4 bases and J by 6 bases, 5 bases remained unmatched. The CDR3 runs 15 residues. The CDR3 sequence is CASSPGTSGRKTQYF. CDR3 coding DNA: TGCGCCAGCAGCCCTGGGACTAGCGGGAGAAAGACCCAGTACTTC. Variable domain in full (rest from reference TRBV5-1 and TRBJ2-5): KAGVTQTPRYLIKTRGQQVTLSCSPISGHRSVSWYQQTPGQGLQFLFEYFSETQRNKGNFPGRFSGRQFSNSRSEMNVSTLELGDSALYLCASSPGTSGRKTQYFGPGTRLLVL.

The chain links TRBV9 to TRBJ2-5; 10 bases align to TRBD1. J was trimmed by 4 bases and V by 7 bases; bases with no gene match: 7. Per the germline V gene, CDR1 is SGDLS and CDR2 is YYNGEE. This CDR3 has 14 residues. CDR3 in amino acids: CASSYGQGGETQYF. CDR3 sequence (DNA): TGTGCCAGCTCCTACGGACAGGGGGGAGAGACCCAGTACTTC. The full variable domain, completed using reference TRBV9 and TRBJ2-5, is DSGVTQTPKHLITATGQRVTLRCSPRSGDLSVYWYQQSLDQGLQFLIQYYNGEERAKGNILERFSAQQFPDLHSELNLSSLELGDSALYFCASSYGQGGETQYFGPGTRLLVL.

This rearrangement joins TRBV19 to TRBJ1-5; D unclear. This CDR3 spans 14 amino acids. V was clipped by 5 bases and J by 5 bases, with 13 bases between them. Germline assignment: CDR1 LNHDA and CDR2 SQIVND (reference sequence). The CDR3 loop reads CASSPVSADQPQHF. Written as DNA, the CDR3 is TGTGCCAGTAGTCCGGTCAGCGCGGATCAGCCCCAGCATTTT.

The CDR3 DNA sequence: TGCAGCGTTGAAAAGGTCGAAAATGAGCAGTTCTTC. As protein: CSVEKVENEQFF. The genes are TRBV29-1 and TRBJ2-1; D uncertain. The CDR3 contains 12 residues. V dropped 2 bases and J dropped 7 bases, with 9 bases sitting between them. The germline V gene encodes CDR1 SQVTM and CDR2 ANQGSEA.

V and J are TRBV18 and TRBJ1-1; D is possibly TRBD1 (5 bases). The germline V gene encodes CDR1 KGHSH and CDR2 LQKENI. The CDR3 is 14 residues long. V was cut by 3 bases and J by 3 bases, with 11 bases left in between. CDR3 protein: CASSPIRGDTEAFF. The DNA of the CDR3 is TGTGCCAGCTCACCGATAAGGGGTGACACTGAAGCTTTCTTT.

This clone occurred many times. DNA of the CDR3: TGTGCCAGCGATACTCCTATCACAGATACGCAGTATTTT. This encodes CASDTPITDTQYF. The chain is built from TRBV6-6 and TRBJ2-3; no definite D call. V was clipped by 8 bases and J by 2 bases, with 11 bases between them. Per germline, CDR1 MNHNY and CDR2 SVGAGI (reference sequence). There are 13 residues in the CDR3.

The V gene is TRBV5-4, the J gene TRBJ2-2; D not resolved. V lost 4 bases and J lost 6, with 10 bases in between. The CDR3 extends over 13 amino acids. Germline-derived CDR1 and CDR2 are SGHNT and YYREEE (reference sequence). In DNA form, the CDR3 reads TGTGCCAGCAGCCCCCCTTCCGCCGGGGAGCTGTTTTTT. Protein product: CASSPPSAGELFF.